This T cell receptor beta chain was captured by sequencing in a study of OX40 agonist ivuxolimab in advanced cancers. The assay was immunoSEQ multiplex PCR, and TCRdb's table has in-frame clones only and misses some. The data contain some 70,000 clones, roughly 85% of them singletons. Germline V gene sequence: CDR1 LGHNA, CDR2 YSLEER. V dropped 4 bases and J dropped 6; count of bases not matched to a gene: 4. This CDR3 has 14 amino acids. Sample: CD4+ or CD8+ T cells sorted from blood, taken in a trial of the OX40 agonist ivuxolimab. The rearrangement uses TRBV4-3 and TRBJ2-1; 9 bases align to TRBD2. This clonotype was obtained from an adult with an advanced solid tumor such as melanoma, head and neck, liver or kidney cancer. The CDR3 nucleotides are TGCGCCAGCAGCCTAGCGGGAGAGGGCAATGAGCAGTTCTTC. Translating gives CASSLAGEGNEQFF.